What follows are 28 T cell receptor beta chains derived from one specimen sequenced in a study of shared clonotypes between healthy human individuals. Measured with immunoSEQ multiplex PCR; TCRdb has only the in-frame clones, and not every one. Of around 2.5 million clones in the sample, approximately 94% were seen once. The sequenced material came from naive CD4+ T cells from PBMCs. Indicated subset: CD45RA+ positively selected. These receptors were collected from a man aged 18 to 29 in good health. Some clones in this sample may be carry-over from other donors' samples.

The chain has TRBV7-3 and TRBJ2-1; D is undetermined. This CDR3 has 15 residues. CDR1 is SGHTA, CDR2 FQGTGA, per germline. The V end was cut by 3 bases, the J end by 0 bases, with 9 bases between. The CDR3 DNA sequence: TGTGCCAGCAGCTTCAGCGTAAGCTCCTACAATGAGCAGTTCTTC. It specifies CASSFSVSSYNEQFF.

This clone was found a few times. CDR3 coding DNA: TGTGCCAGCAGCTTAGGACTAGCGGGAATCGAGACCCAGTACTTC. This gives the protein CASSLGLAGIETQYF. The V call is TRBV7-3, the J call TRBJ2-5; 12 nucleotides line up with TRBD2. J was trimmed by 5 bases and V by 2 bases; bases with no gene match: 3. The CDR3 consists of 15 residues. In germline, CDR1 is SGHTA, CDR2 FQGTGA.

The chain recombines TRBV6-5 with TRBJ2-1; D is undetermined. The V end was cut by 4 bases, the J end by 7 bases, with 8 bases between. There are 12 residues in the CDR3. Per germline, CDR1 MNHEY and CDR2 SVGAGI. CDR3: CASSSKGNEQFF. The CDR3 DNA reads TGTGCCAGCAGTTCTAAAGGGAATGAGCAGTTCTTC.

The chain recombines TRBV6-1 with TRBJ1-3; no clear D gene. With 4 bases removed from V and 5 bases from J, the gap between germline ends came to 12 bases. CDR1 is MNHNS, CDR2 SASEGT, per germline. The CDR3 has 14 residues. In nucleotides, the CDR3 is TGTGCCAGCAGTGGGACGGAGGGTCGAAACACCATATATTTT. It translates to CASSGTEGRNTIYF.

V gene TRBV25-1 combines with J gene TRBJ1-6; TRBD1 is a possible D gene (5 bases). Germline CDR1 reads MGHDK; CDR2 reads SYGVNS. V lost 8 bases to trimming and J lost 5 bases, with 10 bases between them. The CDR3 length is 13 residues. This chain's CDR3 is CASGQGNNSPLHF. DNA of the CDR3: TGTGCCAGCGGTCAGGGAAATAATTCACCCCTCCACTTT.

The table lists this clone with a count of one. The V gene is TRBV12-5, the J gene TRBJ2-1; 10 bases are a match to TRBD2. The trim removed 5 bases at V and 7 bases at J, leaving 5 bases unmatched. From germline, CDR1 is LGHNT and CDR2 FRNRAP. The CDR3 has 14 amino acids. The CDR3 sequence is CASGLAGAVNEQFF. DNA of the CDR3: TGTGCTAGTGGTCTAGCGGGGGCCGTGAATGAGCAGTTCTTC.

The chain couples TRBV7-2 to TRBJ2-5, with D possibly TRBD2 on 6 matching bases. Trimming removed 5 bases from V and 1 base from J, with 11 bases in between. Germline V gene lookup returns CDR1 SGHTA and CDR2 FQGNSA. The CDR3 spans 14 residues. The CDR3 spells CASSRRGGQETQYF. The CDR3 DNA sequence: TGTGCCAGCAGCCGGAGGGGTGGCCAAGAGACCCAGTACTTC. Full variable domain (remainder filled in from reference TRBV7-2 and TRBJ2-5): GAGVSQSPSNKVTEKGKDVELRCDPISGHTALYWYRQSLGQGLEFLIYFQGNSAPDKSGLPSDRFSAERTGGSVSTLTIQRTQQEDSAVYLCASSRRGGQETQYFGPGTRLLVL.

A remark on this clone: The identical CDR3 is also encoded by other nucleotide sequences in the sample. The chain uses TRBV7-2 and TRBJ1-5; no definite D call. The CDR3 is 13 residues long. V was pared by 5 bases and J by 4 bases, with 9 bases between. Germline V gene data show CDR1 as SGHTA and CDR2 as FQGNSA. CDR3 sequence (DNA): TGTGCCAGCAGCCGGACTGTAAATCAGCCCCAGCATTTT. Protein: CASSRTVNQPQHF.

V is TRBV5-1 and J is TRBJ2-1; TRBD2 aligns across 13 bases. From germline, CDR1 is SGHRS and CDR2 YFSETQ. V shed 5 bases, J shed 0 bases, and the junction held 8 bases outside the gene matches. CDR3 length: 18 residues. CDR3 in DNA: TGCGCCAGCAGGGAGGGACTAGCGGGAAGGAGCTCCTACAATGAGCAGTTCTTC. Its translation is CASREGLAGRSSYNEQFF.

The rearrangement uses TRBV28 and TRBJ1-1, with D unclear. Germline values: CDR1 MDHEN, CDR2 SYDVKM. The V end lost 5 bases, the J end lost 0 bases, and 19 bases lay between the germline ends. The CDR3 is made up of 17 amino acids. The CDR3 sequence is CASSPAFPGSMNTEAFF. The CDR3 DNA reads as TGTGCCAGCAGTCCGGCGTTCCCTGGAAGCATGAACACTGAAGCTTTCTTT.

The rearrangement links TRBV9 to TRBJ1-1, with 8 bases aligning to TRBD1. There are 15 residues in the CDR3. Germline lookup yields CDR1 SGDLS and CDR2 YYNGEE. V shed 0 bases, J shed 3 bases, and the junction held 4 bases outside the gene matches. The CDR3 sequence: CASSVDGTGDTEAFF. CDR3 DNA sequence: TGTGCCAGCAGCGTAGACGGGACAGGTGACACTGAAGCTTTCTTT.

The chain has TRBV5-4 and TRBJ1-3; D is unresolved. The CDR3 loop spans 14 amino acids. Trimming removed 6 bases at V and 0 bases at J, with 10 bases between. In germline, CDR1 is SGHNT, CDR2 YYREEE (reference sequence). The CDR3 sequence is CASMGGSSGNTIYF. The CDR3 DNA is TGTGCCAGCATGGGCGGAAGCTCTGGAAACACCATATATTTT.

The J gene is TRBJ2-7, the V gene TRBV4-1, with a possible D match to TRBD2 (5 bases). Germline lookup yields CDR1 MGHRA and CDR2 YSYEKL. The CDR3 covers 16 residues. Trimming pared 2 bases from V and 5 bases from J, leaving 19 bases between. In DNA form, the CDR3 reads TGCGCCAGCAGCCAAAGTCTTTTGGGAACGAGGGACGAGCAGTACTTC. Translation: CASSQSLLGTRDEQYF.

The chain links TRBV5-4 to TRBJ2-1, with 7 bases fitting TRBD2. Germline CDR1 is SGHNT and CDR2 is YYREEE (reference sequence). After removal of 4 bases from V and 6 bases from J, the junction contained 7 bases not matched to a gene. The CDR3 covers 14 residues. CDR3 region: CASSPSSGGNEQFF. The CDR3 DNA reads TGTGCCAGCAGCCCGTCATCGGGGGGCAATGAGCAGTTCTTC.

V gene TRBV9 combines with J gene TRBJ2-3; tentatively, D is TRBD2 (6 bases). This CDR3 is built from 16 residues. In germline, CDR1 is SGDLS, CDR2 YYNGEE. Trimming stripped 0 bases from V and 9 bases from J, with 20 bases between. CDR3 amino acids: CASSVGARRGDATQYF. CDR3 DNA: TGTGCCAGCAGCGTAGGGGCTAGGCGGGGAGATGCGACGCAGTATTTT. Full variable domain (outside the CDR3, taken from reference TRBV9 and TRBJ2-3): DSGVTQTPKHLITATGQRVTLRCSPRSGDLSVYWYQQSLDQGLQFLIQYYNGEERAKGNILERFSAQQFPDLHSELNLSSLELGDSALYFCASSVGARRGDATQYFGPGTRLTVL.

This CDR3 reads CASSVRDSSTDTQYF. CDR3 DNA: TGTGCCAGCAGCGTTCGGGACTCCTCCACAGATACGCAGTATTTT. The rearrangement joins TRBV9 to TRBJ2-3; possibly TRBD2 for D (6 bases). Trimming shortened V by 2 bases and J by 2 bases, and 12 bases separated the two germline ends. The CDR3 extends over 15 amino acids. Germline V gives CDR1 SGDLS, CDR2 YYNGEE.

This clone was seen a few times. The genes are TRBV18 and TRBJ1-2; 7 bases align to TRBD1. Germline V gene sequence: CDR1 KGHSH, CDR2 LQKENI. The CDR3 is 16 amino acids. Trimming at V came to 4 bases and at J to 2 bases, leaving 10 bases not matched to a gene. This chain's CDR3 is CASSLSSGQSNYGYTF. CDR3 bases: TGTGCCAGCTCACTTTCCTCGGGACAGAGCAACTATGGCTACACCTTC.

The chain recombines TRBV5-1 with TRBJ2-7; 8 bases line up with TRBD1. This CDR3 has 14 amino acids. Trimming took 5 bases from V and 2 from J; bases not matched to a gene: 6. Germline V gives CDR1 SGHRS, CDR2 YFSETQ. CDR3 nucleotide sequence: TGCGCCAGCAGGAGGACAGGGCCCACCTACGAGCAGTACTTC. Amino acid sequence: CASRRTGPTYEQYF.

DNA of the CDR3: TGCGCCAGCAGTGAGTCGAGAGGTGCTGGGGCCAACGTCCTGACTTTC. It is translated as CASSESRGAGANVLTF. The chain joins TRBV10-1 to TRBJ2-6; D ambiguous. Per the germline V gene, CDR1 is WNHNN and CDR2 is SYGVQD (reference sequence). The CDR3 is made up of 16 amino acids. Trimming removed 0 bases at V and 2 bases at J, with 8 bases between.

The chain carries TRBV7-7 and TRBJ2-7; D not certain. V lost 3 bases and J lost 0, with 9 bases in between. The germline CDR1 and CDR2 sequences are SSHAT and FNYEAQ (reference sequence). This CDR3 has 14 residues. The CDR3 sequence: CASSFRAGSYEQYF. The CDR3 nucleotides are TGTGCCAGCAGCTTTCGGGCAGGCTCCTACGAGCAGTACTTC.

CDR3 sequence reads: CASKTGQAYEQYF. In DNA form, the CDR3 reads TGTGCCAGCAAAACAGGTCAAGCCTACGAGCAGTACTTC. The V call is TRBV28, the J call TRBJ2-7; TRBD1 might be the D (5 bases). V was clipped by 7 bases and J by 2 bases, with 12 bases between them. CDR1 MDHEN and CDR2 SYDVKM come from the germline V gene. This CDR3 spans 13 amino acids.

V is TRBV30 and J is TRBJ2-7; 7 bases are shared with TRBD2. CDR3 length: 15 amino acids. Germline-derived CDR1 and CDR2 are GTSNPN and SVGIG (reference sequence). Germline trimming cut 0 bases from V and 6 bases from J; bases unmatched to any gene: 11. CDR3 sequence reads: CAWSVRAGEVGEQYF. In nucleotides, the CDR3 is TGTGCCTGGAGTGTACGGGCGGGAGAGGTCGGCGAGCAGTACTTC.

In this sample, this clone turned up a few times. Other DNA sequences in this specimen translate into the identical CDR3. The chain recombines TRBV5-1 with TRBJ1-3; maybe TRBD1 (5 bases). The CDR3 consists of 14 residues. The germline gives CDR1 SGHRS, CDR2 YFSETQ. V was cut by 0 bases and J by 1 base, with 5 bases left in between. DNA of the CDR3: TGCGCCAGCAGCTTGGCAGGGTCTGGAAACACCATATATTTT. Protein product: CASSLAGSGNTIYF.

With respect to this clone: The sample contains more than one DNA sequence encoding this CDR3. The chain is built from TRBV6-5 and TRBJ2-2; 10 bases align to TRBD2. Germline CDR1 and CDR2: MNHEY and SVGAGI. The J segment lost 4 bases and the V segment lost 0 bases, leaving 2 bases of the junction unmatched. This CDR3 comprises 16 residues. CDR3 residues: CASSYSASGSTGELFF. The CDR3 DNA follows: TGTGCCAGCAGTTACTCGGCTAGCGGGAGCACCGGGGAGCTGTTTTTT.

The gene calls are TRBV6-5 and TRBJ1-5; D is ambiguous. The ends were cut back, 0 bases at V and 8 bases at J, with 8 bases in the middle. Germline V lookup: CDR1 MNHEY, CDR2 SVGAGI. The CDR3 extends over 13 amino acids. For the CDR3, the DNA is TGTGCCAGCAGTTACTCGTATGGGGAGCCCCAGCATTTT. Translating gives CASSYSYGEPQHF.

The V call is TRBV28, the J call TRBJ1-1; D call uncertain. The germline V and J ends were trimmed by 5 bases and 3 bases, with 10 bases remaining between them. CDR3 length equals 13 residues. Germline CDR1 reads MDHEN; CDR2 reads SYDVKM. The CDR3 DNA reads TGTGCCAGCAGTGCGGAGCGGGACACTGAAGCTTTCTTT. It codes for CASSAERDTEAFF.

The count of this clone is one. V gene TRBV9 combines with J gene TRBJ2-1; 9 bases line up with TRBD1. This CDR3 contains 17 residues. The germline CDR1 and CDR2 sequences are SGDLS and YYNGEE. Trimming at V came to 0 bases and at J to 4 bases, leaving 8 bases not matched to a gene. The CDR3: CASSVATGQGGYNEQFF. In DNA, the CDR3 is TGTGCCAGCAGCGTAGCTACGGGACAGGGAGGTTACAATGAGCAGTTCTTC. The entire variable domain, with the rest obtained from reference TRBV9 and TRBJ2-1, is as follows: DSGVTQTPKHLITATGQRVTLRCSPRSGDLSVYWYQQSLDQGLQFLIQYYNGEERAKGNILERFSAQQFPDLHSELNLSSLELGDSALYFCASSVATGQGGYNEQFFGPGTRLTVL.

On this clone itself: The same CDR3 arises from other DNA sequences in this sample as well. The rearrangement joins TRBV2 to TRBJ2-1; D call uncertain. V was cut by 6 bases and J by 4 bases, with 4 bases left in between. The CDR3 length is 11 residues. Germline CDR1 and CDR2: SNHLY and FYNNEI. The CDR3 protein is CASRAYNEQFF. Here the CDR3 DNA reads TGTGCCAGCAGGGCATACAATGAGCAGTTCTTC.